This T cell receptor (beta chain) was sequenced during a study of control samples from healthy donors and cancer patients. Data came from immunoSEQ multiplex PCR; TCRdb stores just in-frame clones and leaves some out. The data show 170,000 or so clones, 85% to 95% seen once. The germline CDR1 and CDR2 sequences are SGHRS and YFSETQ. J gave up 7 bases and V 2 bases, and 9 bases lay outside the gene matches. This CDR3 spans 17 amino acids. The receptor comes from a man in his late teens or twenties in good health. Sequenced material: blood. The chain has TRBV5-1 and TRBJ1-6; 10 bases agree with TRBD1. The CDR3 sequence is CASSLYAGTGENSPLHF. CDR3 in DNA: TGCGCCAGCAGCTTATACGCAGGGACAGGGGAGAATTCACCCCTCCACTTT.